What follows are 18 T cell receptor beta chains derived from one specimen sequenced in a study of CD8+ T cells in alopecia areata. The sequencing template was cDNA reverse transcribed from extracted RNA. Libraries were prepared by immunoSEQ multiplex PCR; TCRdb keeps only in-frame clonotypes and omits some of them. The data contain 150,000 to 200,000 clones, around 50% of them singletons. The sample was CD4+ T cells sorted from blood, taken at week 0. The receptors derive from a human donor with alopecia areata.

V and J are TRBV7-9 and TRBJ1-4; 7 bases map to TRBD1. The V segment lost 4 bases and the J segment 8 bases; nucleotides outside the gene matches: 10. CDR1 and CDR2 from the germline V gene are SEHNR and FQNEAQ (reference sequence). The CDR3 is 15 amino acids. CDR3 residues: CASSSHTGEEEKLFF. CDR3 coding DNA: TGTGCCAGCAGCTCACATACAGGGGAGGAGGAAAAACTGTTTTTT.

The chain carries TRBV5-1 and TRBJ2-2; D may be TRBD1 (6 bases). Per the germline V gene, CDR1 is SGHRS and CDR2 is YFSETQ. Trimming took 2 bases from V and 0 from J, leaving 11 bases between them. There are 16 residues in the CDR3. The CDR3 sequence is CASSLAGTTNTGELFF. CDR3 in DNA: TGCGCCAGCAGCTTAGCCGGGACAACGAACACCGGGGAGCTGTTTTTT.

This clone has a handful of counts. V gene TRBV19 combines with J gene TRBJ2-3, with TRBD2 identical over 10 bases. After removal of 4 bases from V and 6 bases from J, the junction contained 13 bases not matched to a gene. Germline V gene lookup returns CDR1 LNHDA and CDR2 SQIVND (reference sequence). The CDR3 spans 17 residues. Here the CDR3 DNA reads TGTGCCAGTAGTACCCTCTCTGGAGCGGGGGGGCCGGATACGCAGTATTTT. This codes for CASSTLSGAGGPDTQYF.

V gene TRBV30 combines with J gene TRBJ1-5, with D unresolved. CDR1 and CDR2 from the germline V gene are GTSNPN and SVGIG (reference sequence). This CDR3 has 12 amino acids. The ends were cut back, 2 bases at V and 7 bases at J, with 9 bases in the middle. CDR3 region: CAWSPLGQPQHF. Here the CDR3 DNA reads TGTGCCTGGAGTCCCCTCGGACAGCCCCAGCATTTT. Looking up the rest from reference TRBV30 and TRBJ1-5 gives the full variable domain: SQTIHQWPATLVQPVGSPLSLECTVEGTSNPNLYWYRQAAGRGLQLLFYSVGIGQISSEVPQNLSASRPQDRQFILSSKKLLLSDSGFYLCAWSPLGQPQHFGDGTRLSIL.

The V gene is TRBV6-5, the J gene TRBJ1-6, with 7 bases matching TRBD1. The CDR3 has 16 residues. Trimming cost V 4 bases and J 0 bases; bases outside gene matches: 3. The germline V gene encodes CDR1 MNHEY and CDR2 SVGAGI. Here the CDR3 reads CASSWGDSSYNSPLHF. As DNA, the CDR3 is TGTGCCAGCAGTTGGGGGGACAGCTCCTATAATTCACCCCTCCACTTT.

This chain uses TRBV5-1 with TRBJ2-6; the match to TRBD2 covers 9 bases. Losses at the gene ends were 0 bases for V and 2 bases for J; bases not matched to a gene: 3. The CDR3 extends over 17 amino acids. The germline gives CDR1 SGHRS, CDR2 YFSETQ. CDR3 sequence (DNA): TGCGCCAGCAGCTTGGTAGCGGGAGTGACTGGGGCCAACGTCCTGACTTTC. It specifies CASSLVAGVTGANVLTF.

DNA for the CDR3: TGCAGCGTTGTATCGGGGGGCTACACCTTC. Translating it yields CSVVSGGYTF. The chain couples TRBV29-1 to TRBJ1-2, with D hard to call. This CDR3 has 10 amino acids. Germline V gives CDR1 SQVTM, CDR2 ANQGSEA. Trimming left V 4 bases short and J 8 bases short, with 8 bases between.

The V gene is TRBV7-2, the J gene TRBJ1-1; D uncertain. Trimming took 6 bases from V and 0 from J, leaving 14 bases between them. Germline loops: CDR1 SGHTA, CDR2 FQGNSA. The CDR3 runs 15 residues. CDR3 DNA sequence: TGTGCCAGCAGTTTACGGGAAAACATGAACACTGAAGCTTTCTTT. It encodes CASSLRENMNTEAFF.

A note on this clone: One end of the junction is discordant with germline, which a read error may explain. V usage is TRBV25-1 and J usage is TRBJ1-5; no clear D. Germline V gene sequence: CDR1 MGHDK, CDR2 SYGVNS. The CDR3 extends over 11 amino acids. The CDR3 sequence: CASTEQQPQHF. DNA for the CDR3: TGTGCCAGCACTGAACAGCAGCCCCAGCATTTT.

The chain couples TRBV7-9 to TRBJ2-2, with 10 bases matching TRBD1. The CDR3 is 19 amino acids. Germline loops: CDR1 SEHNR, CDR2 FQNEAQ (reference sequence). V lost 5 bases to trimming and J lost 4 bases; unmatched junction nucleotides: 16. This chain's CDR3 is CASSLLGHKGTGVTGELFF. DNA of the CDR3: TGTGCCAGCAGCCTCTTGGGCCATAAGGGGACAGGGGTCACCGGGGAGCTGTTTTTT.

This clone was detected only once. Here the CDR3 DNA reads TGTGCCTGGATGAGCTCCTATAATTCACCCCTCCACTTT. Amino acid sequence: CAWMSSYNSPLHF. The gene calls are TRBV30 and TRBJ1-6; D unclear. This CDR3 has 13 amino acids. Per the germline V gene, CDR1 is GTSNPN and CDR2 is SVGIG (reference sequence). Deletions cut 4 bases from V and 0 bases from J, with 4 bases between. The full variable domain, its missing parts supplied by reference TRBV30 and TRBJ1-6, is SQTIHQWPATLVQPVGSPLSLECTVEGTSNPNLYWYRQAAGRGLQLLFYSVGIGQISSEVPQNLSASRPQDRQFILSSKKLLLSDSGFYLCAWMSSYNSPLHFGNGTRLTVT.

This clone was seen a single time. The rearrangement joins TRBV7-9 to TRBJ2-7; D call uncertain. This CDR3 region has 13 residues. Per germline, CDR1 SEHNR and CDR2 FQNEAQ (reference sequence). V dropped 4 bases and J dropped 0 bases, with 7 bases sitting between them. The CDR3, as DNA: TGTGCCAGCAGCTGGAGCAACTCCTACGAGCAGTACTTC. This sequence encodes CASSWSNSYEQYF.

The chain couples TRBV29-1 to TRBJ2-5; possible D gene TRBD1, 6 bases. V was shortened by 4 bases and J by 4 bases, with 10 bases between the two germline ends. This CDR3 contains 12 residues. CDR1 is SQVTM, CDR2 ANQGSEA, per germline. CDR3 protein: CSVAPDRETQYF. The CDR3 DNA follows: TGCAGCGTTGCGCCGGACAGAGAGACCCAGTACTTC.

This clone showed up just a few times. The CDR3 sequence: CASSTFDRVAKNIQYF. The DNA of the CDR3 is TGTGCCAGCAGCACCTTTGACAGGGTGGCCAAAAACATTCAGTACTTC. This chain connects TRBV21-1 to TRBJ2-4; the table calls TRBD1, which could not be checked here. TRBV21-1 is a pseudogene. The CDR3 spans 16 residues.

V and J are TRBV6-1 and TRBJ2-2; TRBD2 matches at 8 bases. Germline CDR1 reads MNHNS; CDR2 reads SASEGT. The CDR3 is made up of 16 amino acids. V lost 4 bases to trimming and J lost 3 bases; unmatched junction nucleotides: 7. The CDR3 is CASSGTSGRYTGELFF. As DNA, the CDR3 is TGTGCCAGCAGTGGTACTAGCGGTCGGTACACCGGGGAGCTGTTTTTT.

V and J are TRBV9 and TRBJ2-2; no reliable D call. The length of the CDR3 is 14 residues. Germline loops: CDR1 SGDLS, CDR2 YYNGEE. V was cut by 0 bases and J by 4 bases, with 7 bases left in between. The CDR3 loop reads CASSVEGPTGELFF. The CDR3 DNA reads as TGTGCCAGCAGCGTAGAGGGTCCCACCGGGGAGCTGTTTTTT.

This clone has more than one count but fewer than ten. V is TRBV11-2 and J is TRBJ2-7, with D perhaps TRBD2 (6 bases). V gave up 2 bases and J gave up 6 bases, with 11 bases separating them. Germline lookup yields CDR1 SGHAT and CDR2 FQNNGV. This CDR3 is 13 amino acids long. CDR3 nucleotide sequence: TGTGCCAGCAGCTTACTACGGGGGATCGAGCAGTACTTC. Translation: CASSLLRGIEQYF.

V gene TRBV18 combines with J gene TRBJ2-1, with a weak D call TRBD1 (5 bases). V lost 5 bases, J lost 7 bases, and 15 bases lay in between. This CDR3 is 14 amino acids long. Germline-derived CDR1 and CDR2 are KGHSH and LQKENI. This CDR3 reads CASSTAGHGNEQFF. The CDR3 nucleotides are TGTGCCAGCTCAACGGCAGGACACGGTAATGAGCAGTTCTTC. Complete variable domain (other parts from reference TRBV18 and TRBJ2-1): NAGVMQNPRHLVRRRGQEARLRCSPMKGHSHVYWYRQLPEEGLKFMVYLQKENIIDESGMPKERFSAEFPKEGPSILRIQQVVRGDSAAYFCASSTAGHGNEQFFGPGTRLTVL.